The rows below give T cell receptor beta chains drawn from one sample of a study of blood T cells in healthy people across ages. TCRdb reprocessed the 5' RACE reads via MiXCR and lists one record per CDR3 protein. Of about 1.4 million distinct CDR3 sequences listed, roughly 59% are singletons. The material sequenced was blood. All receptors derive from a young man in good health. Each CDR3 is given with its conserved first and last residue. The D gene is left open where the match is weak. Only part of the rows carry a size: once, few, many, or a class if the clone is expanded.

>14|TRBJ2-1|once|.|TRBV14
CVSSQVHSLNEQFF
TGTGTCAGCAGCCAAGTGCACAGTCTCAATGAGCAGTTCTTC
>14|TRBJ2-7|.|.|TRBV6-6
CASITTPGRYEQYF
TGTGCCAGCATCACGACGCCAGGGAGGTACGAGCAGTACTTC
>14|TRBJ2-1|.|.|TRBV7-9
CASSAAQGGNEQFF
TGTGCCAGCAGCGCCGCACAGGGTGGAAATGAGCAGTTCTTC
>13|TRBJ2-7|.|.|TRBV6-2/TRBV6-3
CASRRDRLYEQYF
TGTGCCAGCAGGCGGGACAGACTCTACGAGCAGTACTTC
>18|TRBJ2-3|.|TRBD2|TRBV27
CASSPPGLAGGPAHTQYF
TGTGCCAGCAGTCCCCCGGGACTAGCGGGGGGACCTGCCCATACGCAGTATTTT
>15|TRBJ2-1|.|TRBD2|TRBV12-5
CASVSGLAGLDEQFF
TGTGCTAGTGTCTCGGGGCTAGCGGGTCTGGATGAGCAGTTCTTC
>16|TRBJ2-7|.|TRBD2|TRBV11-2
CASSSDSGRSQHEQYF
TGTGCCAGCAGCTCCGATAGCGGGAGATCCCAACACGAGCAGTACTTC
>15|TRBJ1-6|.|TRBD1|TRBV27
CASSYLAGGLSPLHF
TGTGCCAGCAGTTACCTCGCAGGGGGGCTTTCACCCCTCCACTTT
>16|TRBJ2-3|.|TRBD2|TRBV20-1
CSAREQWRGSTDTQYF
TGCAGTGCTAGAGAGCAGTGGCGGGGGAGCACAGATACGCAGTATTTT
>14|TRBJ2-1|.|TRBD1|TRBV2
CARGSTGETNEQFF
TGTGCCAGGGGATCGACAGGGGAGACGAATGAGCAGTTCTTC
>12|TRBJ2-4|.|.|TRBV12-3/TRBV12-4
CASSPVLNIQYF
TGTGCCAGCAGCCCGGTCCTAAACATTCAGTACTTC
>17|TRBJ2-7|.|TRBD2|TRBV7-6
CASSSPNSSGGDYEQYF
TGTGCCAGCAGCTCGCCCAACTCTAGCGGGGGAGACTACGAGCAGTACTTC
>13|TRBJ2-7|.|TRBD1|TRBV29-1
CSVKQTGSDEQYF
TGCAGCGTCAAACAGACAGGGTCCGACGAGCAGTACTTC
>13|TRBJ2-5|.|.|TRBV27
CASSFFGEETQYF
TGTGCCAGCAGTTTTTTTGGCGAAGAGACCCAGTACTTC
>15|TRBJ2-5|.|.|TRBV4-1
CASSPAPDHQETQYF
TGCGCCAGCAGCCCAGCCCCGGACCACCAAGAGACCCAGTACTTC
>16|TRBJ1-2|.|TRBD1|TRBV10-3
CAINRDSTYPHYGYTF
TGTGCCATCAACAGGGACAGTACTTACCCCCACTATGGCTACACCTTC
>13|TRBJ2-3|once|.|TRBV14
CASSQVRGHTQYF
TGTGCCAGCAGCCAAGTGAGGGGTCATACGCAGTATTTT
>15|TRBJ1-3|.|.|TRBV10-1
CASSERLGSGNTIYF
TGCGCCAGCAGTGAGAGACTAGGCTCTGGAAACACCATATATTTT
>12|TRBJ2-2|once|.|TRBV10-3
CAISVRAGELFF
TGTGCCATCAGTGTGCGGGCCGGGGAGCTGTTTTTT
>14|TRBJ2-3|few|.|TRBV5-1
CASSLRYPLDTQYF
TGCGCCAGCAGCTTGCGCTACCCCCTGGATACGCAGTATTTT
>16|TRBJ2-7|once|TRBD1|TRBV7-6
CASSLQGQGIGYEQYF
TGTGCCAGCAGTTTGCAGGGACAGGGGATAGGGTACGAGCAGTACTTC
>12|TRBJ2-7|.|.|TRBV20-1
CSTTQGEVEQYF
TGCAGTACCACCCAGGGTGAAGTCGAGCAGTACTTC
>15|TRBJ1-5|.|.|TRBV5-1
CASSLDGDINQPQHF
TGCGCCAGCAGCTTGGACGGGGACATCAATCAGCCCCAGCATTTT
>19|TRBJ2-7|.|TRBD1|TRBV4-1
CASSQDRPLGTASSYEQYF
TGCGCCAGCAGCCAGGATCGGCCGCTCGGGACAGCAAGCTCCTACGAGCAGTACTTC
>14|TRBJ2-3|few|.|TRBV29-1
CSVEVASDTDTQYF
TGCAGCGTTGAAGTTGCTAGCGACACAGATACGCAGTATTTT
>13|TRBJ2-7|.|.|TRBV20-1
CSASSRGAYEQYF
TGCAGTGCTAGTTCCAGGGGAGCCTACGAGCAGTACTTC
>14|TRBJ2-1|.|.|TRBV27
CASSWVGMNNEQFF
TGTGCCAGCAGTTGGGTAGGAATGAACAATGAGCAGTTCTTC
>18|TRBJ1-1|.|TRBD1|TRBV15
CATSTPGTALLMNTEAFF
TGTGCCACCAGCACCCCCGGGACAGCCCTATTGATGAACACTGAAGCTTTCTTT
>15|TRBJ2-1|.|.|TRBV4-2
CASRQVGGGDNEQFF
TGTGCCAGCAGACAAGTTGGTGGCGGTGACAATGAGCAGTTCTTC
>14|TRBJ2-7|.|.|TRBV11-2
CASSTGPIPCEQYF
TGTGCCAGCAGCACAGGGCCAATCCCCTGCGAGCAGTACTTC
>14|TRBJ2-7|.|TRBD1|TRBV6-5
CASRLRTGDYEQYF
TGTGCCAGCAGACTCCGGACAGGGGACTACGAGCAGTACTTC
>16|TRBJ2-5|.|.|TRBV6-5
CASSLNPRDSEETQYF
TGTGCCAGCAGTCTGAATCCGCGGGACTCCGAGGAGACCCAGTACTTC
>14|TRBJ1-5|few|.|TRBV10-2
CASSDWASNQPQHF
TGCGCCAGCAGTGACTGGGCTAGCAATCAGCCCCAGCATTTT
>14|TRBJ2-5|many|TRBD1|TRBV14
CASSRDRGQETQYF
TGTGCCAGCAGCCGGGACAGGGGGCAAGAGACCCAGTACTTC
>12|TRBJ1-1|.|TRBD1|TRBV20-1
CSLDRVGTEAFF
TGCAGCCTGGACAGGGTAGGCACTGAAGCTTTCTTT
>16|TRBJ2-5|.|.|TRBV23-1
CASSRRWGGNQETQYF
TGCGCCAGCAGTCGGCGGTGGGGCGGGAACCAAGAGACCCAGTACTTC
>13|TRBJ2-3|.|.|TRBV6-6
CASVGGITDTQYF
TGTGCCAGCGTAGGGGGAATCACAGATACGCAGTATTTT
>17|TRBJ1-1|few|TRBD1|TRBV6-1
CASRPAAGYRQGTEAFF
TGTGCCAGCAGGCCCGCGGCCGGGTACCGACAGGGCACTGAAGCTTTCTTT
>14|TRBJ2-7|once|.|TRBV5-6
CASSFGFGVYEQYF
TGTGCCAGCAGCTTCGGTTTTGGGGTCTACGAGCAGTACTTC
>15|TRBJ1-2|once|TRBD1|TRBV6-5
CASSPLTGGVRGYTF
TGTGCCAGCAGCCCACTGACAGGGGGCGTTCGGGGCTACACCTTC
>15|TRBJ1-6|few|TRBD1|TRBV4-1
CASSQPGTGNSPLHF
TGCGCCAGCAGCCAACCCGGGACAGGCAATTCACCCCTCCACTTT
>16|TRBJ2-5|.|.|TRBV3-1
CASTGITQGMDETQYF
TGTGCCAGCACCGGAATTACCCAGGGGATGGATGAGACCCAGTACTTC
>20|TRBJ2-7|.|TRBD1|TRBV7-9
CASSLASRDRGPTTSYEQYF
TGTGCCAGCAGCTTAGCCTCCCGGGACAGGGGCCCCACCACCTCCTACGAGCAGTACTTC
>16|TRBJ2-3|.|.|TRBV7-2
CASSSVGIAVADTQYF
TGTGCCAGCAGCTCCGTCGGGATAGCGGTAGCAGATACGCAGTATTTT
>15|TRBJ1-5|.|TRBD1|TRBV6-2/TRBV6-3
CASRQPGQGGQPQHF
TGTGCCAGCAGGCAACCGGGACAGGGTGGACAGCCCCAGCATTTT
>15|TRBJ1-4|once|.|TRBV4-3
CASSQSGGQGEKLFF
TGCGCCAGCAGCCAGAGCGGGGGGCAGGGTGAAAAACTGTTTTTT
>13|TRBJ2-7|.|.|TRBV12-3/TRBV12-4
CASSAMAGYEQYF
TGTGCCAGCAGTGCCATGGCGGGCTACGAGCAGTACTTC
>16|TRBJ2-1|.|TRBD1|TRBV4-2
CASSQVYRGLINEQFF
TGTGCCAGCAGCCAAGTGTACAGGGGCTTGATTAATGAGCAGTTCTTC
>14|TRBJ2-1|.|TRBD2|TRBV20-1
CSARGAGVYNEQFF
TGCAGTGCTAGAGGAGCGGGAGTTTACAATGAGCAGTTCTTC
>15|TRBJ1-2|.|.|TRBV4-1
CASSQDSTSNYGYTF
TGCGCCAGCAGCCAAGACAGTACCTCTAACTATGGCTACACCTTC
>14|TRBJ1-1|.|.|TRBV11-2
CASNPDIDFTEAFF
TGTGCCAGCAACCCGGACATCGACTTCACTGAAGCTTTCTTT
>12|TRBJ2-7|.|.|TRBV5-1
CASNLDGYEQYF
TGCGCCAGCAACTTGGATGGGTACGAGCAGTACTTC
>15|TRBJ2-3|.|.|TRBV10-3
CAISDQGGVTDTQYF
TGTGCTATCAGTGATCAAGGGGGGGTCACAGATACGCAGTATTTT